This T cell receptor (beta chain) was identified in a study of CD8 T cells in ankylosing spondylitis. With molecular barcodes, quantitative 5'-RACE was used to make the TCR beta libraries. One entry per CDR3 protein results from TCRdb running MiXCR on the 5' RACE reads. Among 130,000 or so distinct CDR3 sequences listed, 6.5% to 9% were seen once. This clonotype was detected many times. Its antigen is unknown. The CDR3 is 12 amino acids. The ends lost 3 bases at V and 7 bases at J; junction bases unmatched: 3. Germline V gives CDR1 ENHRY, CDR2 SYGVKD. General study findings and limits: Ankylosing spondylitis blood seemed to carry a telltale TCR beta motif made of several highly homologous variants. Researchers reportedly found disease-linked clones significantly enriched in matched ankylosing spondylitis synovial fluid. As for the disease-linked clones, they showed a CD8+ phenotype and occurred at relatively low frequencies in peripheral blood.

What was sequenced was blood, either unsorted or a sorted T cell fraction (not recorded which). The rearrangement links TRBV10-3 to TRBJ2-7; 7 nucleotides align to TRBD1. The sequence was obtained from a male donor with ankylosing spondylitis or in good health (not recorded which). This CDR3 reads CAISERGREQYF. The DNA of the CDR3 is TGTGCCATCAGTGAAAGGGGGCGGGAGCAGTACTTC.